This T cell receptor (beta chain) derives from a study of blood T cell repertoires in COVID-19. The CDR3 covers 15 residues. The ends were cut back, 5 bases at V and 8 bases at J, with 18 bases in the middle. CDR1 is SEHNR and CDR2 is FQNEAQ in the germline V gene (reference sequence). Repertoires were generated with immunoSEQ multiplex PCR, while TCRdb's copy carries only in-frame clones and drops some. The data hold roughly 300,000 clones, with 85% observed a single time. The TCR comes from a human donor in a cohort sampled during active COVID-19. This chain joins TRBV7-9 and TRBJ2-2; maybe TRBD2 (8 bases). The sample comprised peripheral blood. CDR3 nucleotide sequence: TGTGCCAGCAGCAGCGGGGGACAGCTGCGTGGGGAGCTGTTTTTT. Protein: CASSSGGQLRGELFF.